This T cell receptor beta chain derives from a study of cytomegalovirus exposure and HLA in healthy donors. Background on the study: Earlier work reported 117 million unique TCR beta sequences from about 179 million T cells. Study-wide points: Information on immune exposure was restricted to one variable (CMV serostatus). A later analysis found common viral pathogens apparently linked to several of the most significant clusters. Associated with cytomegalovirus, according to the listing, were around 160 TCR beta chains.

The PCR had 60 Vbeta and 13 Jbeta primers. Using immunoSEQ multiplex PCR, the repertoire was profiled, and TCRdb retains in-frame clones only, with some absent. Of approximately 97,000 clones in the sample, over 80% were seen once. The CDR3 has 13 amino acids. Trimming removed 4 bases at V and 1 base at J, with 5 bases between. From germline, CDR1 is LNHDA and CDR2 SQIVND (reference sequence). This clone was seen only once. Antigen specificity is unknown. The J gene is TRBJ2-1, the V gene TRBV19; a weak D match, TRBD2 (5 bases). The receptor was derived from a man in his forties or fifties in good health and CMV-seronegative. Sequenced sample: PBMCs. The CDR3 sequence is CASSTGSYNEQFF. The CDR3 nucleotides read TGTGCCAGTAGTACGGGATCCTACAATGAGCAGTTCTTC.